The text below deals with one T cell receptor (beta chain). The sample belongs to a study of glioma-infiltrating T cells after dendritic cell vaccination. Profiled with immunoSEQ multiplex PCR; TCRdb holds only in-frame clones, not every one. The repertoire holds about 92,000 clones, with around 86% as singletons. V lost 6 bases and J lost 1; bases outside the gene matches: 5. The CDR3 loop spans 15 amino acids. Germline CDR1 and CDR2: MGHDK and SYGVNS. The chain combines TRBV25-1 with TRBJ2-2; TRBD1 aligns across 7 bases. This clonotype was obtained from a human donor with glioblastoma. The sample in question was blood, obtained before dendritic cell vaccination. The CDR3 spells CASRETGLNTGELFF. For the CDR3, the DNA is TGTGCCAGCAGGGAGACAGGGCTGAACACCGGGGAGCTGTTTTTT.